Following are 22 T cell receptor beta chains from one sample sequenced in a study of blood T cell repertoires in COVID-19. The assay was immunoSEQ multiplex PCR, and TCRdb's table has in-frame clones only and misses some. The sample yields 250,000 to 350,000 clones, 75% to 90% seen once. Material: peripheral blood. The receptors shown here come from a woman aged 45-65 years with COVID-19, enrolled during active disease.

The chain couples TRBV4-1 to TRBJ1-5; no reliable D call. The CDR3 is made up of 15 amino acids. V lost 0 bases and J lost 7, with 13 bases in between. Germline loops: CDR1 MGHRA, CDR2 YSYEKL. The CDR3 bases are TGCGCCAGCAGCCAAGATAGTGTCGGTTACCAGCCCCAGCATTTT. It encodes CASSQDSVGYQPQHF.

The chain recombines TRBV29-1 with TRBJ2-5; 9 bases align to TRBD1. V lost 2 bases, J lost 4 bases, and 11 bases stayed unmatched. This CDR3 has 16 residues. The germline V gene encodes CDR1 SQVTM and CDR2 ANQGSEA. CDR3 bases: TGCAGCGTTGAAACGGCAACCGCGACAGGGGGAGAGACCCAGTACTTC. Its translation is CSVETATATGGETQYF.

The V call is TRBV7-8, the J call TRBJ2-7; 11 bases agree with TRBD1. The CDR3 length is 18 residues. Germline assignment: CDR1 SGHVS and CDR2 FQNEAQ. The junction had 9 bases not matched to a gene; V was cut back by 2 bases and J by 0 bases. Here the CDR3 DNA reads TGTGCCAGCAGCTTATTAATTAGGGACAGGGGGTTCTCCTACGAGCAGTACTTC. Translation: CASSLLIRDRGFSYEQYF.

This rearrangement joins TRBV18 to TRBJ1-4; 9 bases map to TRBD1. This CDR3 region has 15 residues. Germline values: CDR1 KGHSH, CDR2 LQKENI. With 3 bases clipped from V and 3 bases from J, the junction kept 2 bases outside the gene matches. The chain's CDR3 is CASSPTGGANEKLFF. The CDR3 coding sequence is TGTGCCAGCTCACCGACAGGGGGGGCTAATGAAAAACTGTTTTTT.

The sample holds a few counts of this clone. Here the CDR3 reads CASGLDRDREHIQYF. As DNA, the CDR3 is TGTGCTAGTGGTTTGGACCGGGACAGGGAACACATTCAGTACTTC. The chain couples TRBV12-5 to TRBJ2-4, with TRBD1 matching over 9 bases. The CDR3 is made up of 15 amino acids. The germline gives CDR1 LGHNT, CDR2 FRNRAP. V was pared by 1 base and J by 8 bases, with 6 bases of the junction left unmatched.

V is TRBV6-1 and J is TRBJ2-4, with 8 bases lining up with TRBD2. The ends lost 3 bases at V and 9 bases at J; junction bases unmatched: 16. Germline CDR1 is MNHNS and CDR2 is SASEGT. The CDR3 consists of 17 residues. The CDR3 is CASSDRASGFQHGIQYF. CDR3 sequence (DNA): TGTGCCAGCAGTGATAGGGCTAGCGGGTTCCAGCATGGCATTCAGTACTTC.

The CDR3 region is CASSSGIAYGYTF. The CDR3 bases are TGTGCCAGCAGTTCAGGGATCGCCTATGGCTACACCTTC. V gene TRBV5-4 combines with J gene TRBJ1-2; tentatively, D is TRBD1 (5 bases). The CDR3 length is 13 residues. Trimming left V 5 bases short and J 4 bases short, with 12 bases between. Germline V CDR1 and CDR2: SGHNT, YYREEE (reference sequence).

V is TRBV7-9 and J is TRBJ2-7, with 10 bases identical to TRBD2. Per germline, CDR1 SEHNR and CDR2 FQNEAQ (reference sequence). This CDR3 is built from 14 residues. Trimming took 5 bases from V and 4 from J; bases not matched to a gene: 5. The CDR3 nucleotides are TGTGCCAGCAGCCTGACTAGCGGGCTATACGAGCAGTACTTC. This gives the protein CASSLTSGLYEQYF.

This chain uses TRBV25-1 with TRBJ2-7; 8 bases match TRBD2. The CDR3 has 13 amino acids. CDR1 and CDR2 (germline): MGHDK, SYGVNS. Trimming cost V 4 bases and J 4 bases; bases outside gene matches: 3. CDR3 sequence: CASSGGGRYEQYF. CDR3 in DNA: TGTGCCAGCAGTGGAGGCGGGAGGTACGAGCAGTACTTC.

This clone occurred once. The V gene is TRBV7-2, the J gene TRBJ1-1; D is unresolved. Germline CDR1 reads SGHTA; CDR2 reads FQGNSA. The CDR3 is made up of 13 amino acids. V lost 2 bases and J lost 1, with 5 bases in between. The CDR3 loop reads CASSLSQNTEAFF. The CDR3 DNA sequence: TGTGCCAGCAGCTTATCACAGAACACTGAAGCTTTCTTT.

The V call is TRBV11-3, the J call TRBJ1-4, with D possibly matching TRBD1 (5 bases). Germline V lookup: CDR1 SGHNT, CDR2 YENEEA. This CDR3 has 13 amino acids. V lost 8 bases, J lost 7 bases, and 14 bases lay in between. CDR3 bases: TGTGCCAGCCGCAGAGGGGAGGGTGAAAAACTGTTTTTT. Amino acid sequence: CASRRGEGEKLFF.

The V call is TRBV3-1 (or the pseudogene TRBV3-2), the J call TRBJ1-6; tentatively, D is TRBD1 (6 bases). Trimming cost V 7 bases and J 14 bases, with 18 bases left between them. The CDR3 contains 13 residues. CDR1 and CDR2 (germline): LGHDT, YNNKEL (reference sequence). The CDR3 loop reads CASTTRLGTSLHF. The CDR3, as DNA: TGTGCCAGCACCACCCGACTTGGGACATCCCTCCACTTT.

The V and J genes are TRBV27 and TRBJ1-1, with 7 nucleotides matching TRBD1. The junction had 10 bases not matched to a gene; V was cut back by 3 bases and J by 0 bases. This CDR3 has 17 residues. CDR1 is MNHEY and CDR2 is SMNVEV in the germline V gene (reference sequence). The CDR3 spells CASSLGGAGGLNTEAFF. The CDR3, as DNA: TGTGCCAGCAGTTTGGGTGGGGCAGGGGGGCTGAACACTGAAGCTTTCTTT.

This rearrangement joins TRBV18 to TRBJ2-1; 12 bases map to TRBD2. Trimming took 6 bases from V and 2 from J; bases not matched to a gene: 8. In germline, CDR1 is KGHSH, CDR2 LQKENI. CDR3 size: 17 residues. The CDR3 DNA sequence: TGTGCCAGCTCGCGGGAACTAGCGGGAGGACCCTACAATGAGCAGTTCTTC. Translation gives CASSRELAGGPYNEQFF.

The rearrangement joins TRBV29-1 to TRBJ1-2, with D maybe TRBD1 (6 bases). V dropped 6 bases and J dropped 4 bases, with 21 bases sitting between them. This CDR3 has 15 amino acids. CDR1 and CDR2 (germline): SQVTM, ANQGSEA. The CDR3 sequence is CSVDTGQPNSYGYTF. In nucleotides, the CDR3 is TGCAGCGTAGATACTGGACAGCCGAACTCCTATGGCTACACCTTC.

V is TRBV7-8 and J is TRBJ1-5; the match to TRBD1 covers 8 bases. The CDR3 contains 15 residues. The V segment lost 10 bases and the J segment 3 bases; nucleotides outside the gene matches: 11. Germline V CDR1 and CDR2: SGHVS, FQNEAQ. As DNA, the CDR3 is TGTGCCACCCGAATCGGGGACAGGCTCAATCAGCCCCAGCATTTT. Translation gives CATRIGDRLNQPQHF.

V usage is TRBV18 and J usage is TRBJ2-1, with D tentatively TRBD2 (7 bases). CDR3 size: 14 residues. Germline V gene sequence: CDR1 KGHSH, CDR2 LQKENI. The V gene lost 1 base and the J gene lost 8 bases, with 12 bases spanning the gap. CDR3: CASSPREGVDEQFF. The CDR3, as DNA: TGTGCCAGCTCACCACGGGAGGGGGTAGATGAGCAGTTCTTC. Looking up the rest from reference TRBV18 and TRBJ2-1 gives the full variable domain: NAGVMQNPRHLVRRRGQEARLRCSPMKGHSHVYWYRQLPEEGLKFMVYLQKENIIDESGMPKERFSAEFPKEGPSILRIQQVVRGDSAAYFCASSPREGVDEQFFGPGTRLTVL.

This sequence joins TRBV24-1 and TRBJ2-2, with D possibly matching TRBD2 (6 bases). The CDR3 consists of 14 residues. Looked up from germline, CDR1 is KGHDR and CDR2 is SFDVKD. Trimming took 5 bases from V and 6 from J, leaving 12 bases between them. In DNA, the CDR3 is TGTGCCACCAGTGCCCCGCGGGGTGCCGGGGAGCTGTTTTTT. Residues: CATSAPRGAGELFF.

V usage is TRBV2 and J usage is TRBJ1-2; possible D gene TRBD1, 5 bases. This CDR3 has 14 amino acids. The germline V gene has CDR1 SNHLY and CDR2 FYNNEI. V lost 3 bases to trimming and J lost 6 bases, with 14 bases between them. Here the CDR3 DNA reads TGTGCCAGCAGTGACCCTCAGGGTTGGGATGGCTACACCTTC. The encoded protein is CASSDPQGWDGYTF.

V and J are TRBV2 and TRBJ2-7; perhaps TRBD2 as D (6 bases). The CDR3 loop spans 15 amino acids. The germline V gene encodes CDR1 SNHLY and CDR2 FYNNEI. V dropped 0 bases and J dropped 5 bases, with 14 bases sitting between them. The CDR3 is CASSEALGGSDEQYF. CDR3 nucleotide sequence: TGTGCCAGCAGTGAAGCGCTTGGAGGGTCGGACGAGCAGTACTTC.

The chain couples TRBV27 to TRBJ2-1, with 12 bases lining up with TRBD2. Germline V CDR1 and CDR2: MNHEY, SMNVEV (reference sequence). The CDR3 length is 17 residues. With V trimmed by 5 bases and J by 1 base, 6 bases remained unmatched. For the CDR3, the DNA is TGTGCCAGCAGTCGACTAGCGGGAGCGGGGTCCTACAATGAGCAGTTCTTC. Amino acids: CASSRLAGAGSYNEQFF.

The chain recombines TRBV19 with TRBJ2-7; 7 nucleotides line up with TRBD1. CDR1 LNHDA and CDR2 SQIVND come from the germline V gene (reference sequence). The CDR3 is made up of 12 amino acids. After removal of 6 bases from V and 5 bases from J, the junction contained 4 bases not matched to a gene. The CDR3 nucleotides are TGTGCCAGTAGGACAGGGTTTAACGAGCAGTACTTC. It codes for CASRTGFNEQYF.